This TCR beta chain is drawn from a study of radiation and T cells in renal cell carcinoma. General study findings and limits: Top tumor clonotypes rose in blood 2 weeks post-radiation, then contracted.

Sequencing used immunoSEQ multiplex PCR; TCRdb keeps in-frame clones, though not all of them. The sample contains 110,000 to 150,000 clones, about 88% of which appear only once. Germline V gives CDR1 SGHAT, CDR2 FQDESV (reference sequence). The CDR3 is 16 amino acids. The V end was cut by 7 bases, the J end by 1 base, with 18 bases between. Stated time point: baseline pretreatment blood. Treatment of the sample: 15 Gy SBRT to primary tumor, nephrectomy 4 weeks later. Points on this clone: Its target is not known.

This receptor was obtained from a woman aged 45-60 years with renal cell carcinoma. The chain combines TRBV11-1 with TRBJ2-3, with D perhaps TRBD1 or TRBD2 (6 bases each). The sample in question was blood, obtained from a patient whose treatment included radiotherapy and nephrectomy. CDR3 in DNA: TGTGCCAGCATTCCCTTCGGGGGCTGGGGCACAGATACGCAGTATTTT. This translates into CASIPFGGWGTDTQYF.